The 3 T cell receptor beta chains given below trace back to one sample, sequenced in a study of cytomegalovirus exposure and HLA in healthy donors. PCR was performed using 60 Vbeta and 13 Jbeta primers. Clones were sequenced by immunoSEQ multiplex PCR, and TCRdb holds only the in-frame ones, with some missing. The sample has 100,000 or so clones; 67% are singletons. What was sequenced was PBMCs. The receptors were sampled from a man aged 25-40 years in good health and CMV-seronegative.

V usage is TRBV4-1 and J usage is TRBJ2-1, with 10 bases fitting TRBD2. The V gene end was trimmed by 1 base and the J gene end by 8 bases; junction bases not matched to a gene: 5. The CDR3 is 15 amino acids. Germline V CDR1 and CDR2: MGHRA, YSYEKL. CDR3 sequence (DNA): TGCGCCAGCAGCCAAGTTGGTCTAGCGGGAGATGAGCAGTTCTTC. Translating gives CASSQVGLAGDEQFF.

The V and J genes are TRBV6-5 and TRBJ1-1; TRBD1 might be the D (6 bases). The V gene's germline CDR1 is MNHEY and CDR2 SVGAGI. Trimming cost V 6 bases and J 1 base, with 12 bases left between them. There are 14 residues in the CDR3. CDR3 nucleotide sequence: TGTGCCAGCAGGACAGGATCAGCGAACACTGAAGCTTTCTTT. Protein product: CASRTGSANTEAFF.

J is TRBJ2-7 and V is TRBV10-3, with 7 bases that match TRBD1. Germline V gene lookup returns CDR1 ENHRY and CDR2 SYGVKD. The trim removed 2 bases at V and 5 bases at J, leaving 6 bases unmatched. There are 14 residues in the CDR3. CDR3 in DNA: TGTGCCATCAGTGAGGAGACAGGGACCGACGAGCAGTACTTC. It codes for CAISEETGTDEQYF.